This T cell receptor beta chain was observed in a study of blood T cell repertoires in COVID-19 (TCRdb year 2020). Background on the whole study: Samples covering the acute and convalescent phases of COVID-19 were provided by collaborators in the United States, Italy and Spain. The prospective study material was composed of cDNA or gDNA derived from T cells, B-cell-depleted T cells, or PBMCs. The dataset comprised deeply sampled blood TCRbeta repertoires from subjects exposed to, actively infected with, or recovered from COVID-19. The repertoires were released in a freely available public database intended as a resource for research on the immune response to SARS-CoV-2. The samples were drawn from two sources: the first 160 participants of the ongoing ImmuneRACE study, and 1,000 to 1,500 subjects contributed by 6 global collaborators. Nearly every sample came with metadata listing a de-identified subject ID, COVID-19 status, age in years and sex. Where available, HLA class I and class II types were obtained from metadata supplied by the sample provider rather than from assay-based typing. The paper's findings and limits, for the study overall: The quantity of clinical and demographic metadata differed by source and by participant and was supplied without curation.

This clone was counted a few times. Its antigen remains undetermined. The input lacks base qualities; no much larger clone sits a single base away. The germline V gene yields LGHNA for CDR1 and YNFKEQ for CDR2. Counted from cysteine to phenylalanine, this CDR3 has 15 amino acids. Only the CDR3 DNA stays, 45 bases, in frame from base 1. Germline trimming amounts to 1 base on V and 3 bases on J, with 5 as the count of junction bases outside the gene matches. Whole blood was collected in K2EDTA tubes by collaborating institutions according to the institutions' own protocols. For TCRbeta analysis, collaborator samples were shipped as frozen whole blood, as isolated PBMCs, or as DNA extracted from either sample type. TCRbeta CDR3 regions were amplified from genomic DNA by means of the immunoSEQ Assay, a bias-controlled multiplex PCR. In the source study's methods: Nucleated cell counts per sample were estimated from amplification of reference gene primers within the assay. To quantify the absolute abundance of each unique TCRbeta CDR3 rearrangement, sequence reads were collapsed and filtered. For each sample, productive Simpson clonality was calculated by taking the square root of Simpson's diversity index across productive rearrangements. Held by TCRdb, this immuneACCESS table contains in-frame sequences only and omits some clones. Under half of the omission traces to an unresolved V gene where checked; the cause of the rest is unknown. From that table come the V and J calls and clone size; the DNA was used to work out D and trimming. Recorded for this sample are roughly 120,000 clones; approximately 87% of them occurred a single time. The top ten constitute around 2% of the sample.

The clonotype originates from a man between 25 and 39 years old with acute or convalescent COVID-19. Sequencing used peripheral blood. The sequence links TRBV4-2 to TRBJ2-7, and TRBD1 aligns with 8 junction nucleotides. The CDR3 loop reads CASSQAMGQDYEQYF. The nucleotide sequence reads TGTGCCAGCAGCCAAGCCATGGGACAGGACTACGAGCAGTACTTC.